A single sample gave rise to the 8 T cell receptor beta chains below, sequenced in a study of blood T cell repertoires in COVID-19 (dated by TCRdb to about 2020). Library preparation employed the immunoSEQ multiplex PCR assay. TCRdb holds this immuneACCESS table with in-frame rearrangements only. Some clones are missing; in checked studies, unresolved V genes explain under half, and the rest has no known cause. In all, the sample holds around 87,000 clones, and 75% to 90% of those were seen once. The top ten clonotypes cover about 1.5% of the sample. The sequenced sample was peripheral blood. Receptors were obtained from a human donor with active COVID-19. The donor label of this sample is uncertain.

J is TRBJ2-7 and V is TRBV30, with TRBD1 identical over 10 bases. Germline V gives CDR1 GTSNPN, CDR2 SVGIG (reference sequence). Trimming cost V 7 bases and J 2 bases; bases outside gene matches: 5. The CDR3 runs to 13 residues. The CDR3 DNA is TGTGCCTACGGGACAGGGGTTACCTACGAGCAGTACTTC. This encodes CAYGTGVTYEQYF.

The chain uses TRBV5-1 and TRBJ2-7; perhaps TRBD2 as D (5 bases). V gave up 4 bases and J gave up 2 bases, with 22 bases separating them. Per the germline V gene, CDR1 is SGHRS and CDR2 is YFSETQ. The length of the CDR3 is 17 residues. The CDR3 spells CASSPILQVATAYEQYF. Written as DNA, the CDR3 is TGCGCCAGCAGCCCGATACTCCAAGTAGCGACGGCCTACGAGCAGTACTTC.

The chain couples TRBV27 to TRBJ1-6; the D gene is possibly TRBD1 (6 bases). V was clipped by 6 bases and J by 7 bases, with 13 bases between them. CDR3 length equals 14 residues. Germline CDR1 reads MNHEY; CDR2 reads SMNVEV (reference sequence). The CDR3 sequence is CASRWGLINSPLHF. CDR3 bases: TGTGCCAGCAGATGGGGGCTGATAAATTCACCCCTCCACTTT.

The CDR3 DNA is TGTGCCAGCAGGACGGACAACTCTGGGGCCAACGTCCTGACTTTC. Translated: CASRTDNSGANVLTF. This chain joins TRBV2 and TRBJ2-6; D may be TRBD1 (5 bases). CDR1 is SNHLY and CDR2 is FYNNEI in the germline V gene. V was shortened by 6 bases and J by 0 bases, with 9 bases between the two germline ends. This CDR3 contains 15 residues.

This rearrangement joins TRBV5-4 to TRBJ1-1, with TRBD1 matching 8 bases. This CDR3 comprises 12 residues. Trimming cost V 7 bases and J 10 bases; bases outside gene matches: 9. Per germline, CDR1 SGHNT and CDR2 YYREEE (reference sequence). CDR3 sequence (DNA): TGTGCCAGCCAAGGACAGGGCGGGACAGCTTTCTTT. Amino acid sequence: CASQGQGGTAFF.

The chain is built from TRBV27 and TRBJ2-7; 9 nucleotides match TRBD1. The germline CDR1 and CDR2 sequences are MNHEY and SMNVEV (reference sequence). The CDR3 contains 15 residues. V lost 4 bases to trimming and J lost 3 bases; unmatched junction nucleotides: 7. The CDR3 protein is CASSSPGQGYYEQYF. The CDR3 nucleotides read TGTGCCAGCAGTTCGCCGGGACAGGGTTACTACGAGCAGTACTTC.

The genes are TRBV9 and TRBJ2-3; 10 bases map to TRBD2. V was clipped by 0 bases and J by 2 bases; unmatched bases: 3. CDR1 is SGDLS, CDR2 YYNGEE, per germline. The CDR3 sequence is 16 residues long. The CDR3 here is CASSVAGLAYTDTQYF. The CDR3 DNA sequence: TGTGCCAGCAGCGTAGCGGGACTAGCGTACACAGATACGCAGTATTTT.

The J gene is TRBJ2-7, the V gene TRBV5-5; D uncertain. The CDR3 has 13 residues. Trimming stripped 2 bases from V and 2 bases from J, with 8 bases between. Per the germline V gene, CDR1 is SGHKS and CDR2 is YYEKEE (reference sequence). CDR3 nucleotide sequence: TGTGCCAGCAGCTTCGCGGCTACCTACGAGCAGTACTTC. Amino acid sequence: CASSFAATYEQYF.